This T cell receptor (beta chain) was identified during a study of T cells after yellow fever vaccination. At least ten counts were recorded for this clonotype. Trimming took off 1 base at V and 2 bases at J, with 6 bases between the two ends. The germline CDR1 and CDR2 sequences are DFQATT and SNEGSKA (reference sequence). The CDR3 consists of 12 residues. Each CDR3 protein gets one entry after TCRdb re-called the 5' RACE reads with MiXCR. This sample has roughly 120,000 distinct CDR3 sequences, with 7.4% found just once. This TCR derives from a man younger than 35 who received the YFV17D yellow fever vaccine. This chain links TRBV20-1 with TRBJ2-7, with D unclear. This material consisted of CD4+ T cells sorted from PBMCs, taken more than 8 days after the first yellow fever vaccination. The CDR3, as DNA: TGCAGTGCTAGAGGGCTTACCTACGAGCAGTACTTC. It yields the protein CSARGLTYEQYF.